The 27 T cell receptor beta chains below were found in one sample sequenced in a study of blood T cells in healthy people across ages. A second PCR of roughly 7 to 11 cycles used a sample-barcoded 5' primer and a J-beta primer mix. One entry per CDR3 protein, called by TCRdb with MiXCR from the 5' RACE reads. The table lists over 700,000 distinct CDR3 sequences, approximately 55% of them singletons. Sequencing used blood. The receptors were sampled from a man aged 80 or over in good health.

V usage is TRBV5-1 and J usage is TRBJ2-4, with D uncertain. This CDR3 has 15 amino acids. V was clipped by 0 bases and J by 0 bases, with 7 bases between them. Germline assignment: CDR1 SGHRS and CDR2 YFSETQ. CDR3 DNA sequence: TGCGCCAGCAGCTTGGATGGGATAGCCAAAAACATTCAGTACTTC. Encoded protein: CASSLDGIAKNIQYF.

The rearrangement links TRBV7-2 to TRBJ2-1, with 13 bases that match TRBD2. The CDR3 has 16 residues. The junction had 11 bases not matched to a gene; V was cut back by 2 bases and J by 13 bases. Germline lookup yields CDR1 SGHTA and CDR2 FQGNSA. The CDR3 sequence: CASSLMRLAGGETQFF. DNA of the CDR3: TGTGCCAGCAGCTTAATGAGACTAGCGGGAGGAGAGACCCAGTTCTTC. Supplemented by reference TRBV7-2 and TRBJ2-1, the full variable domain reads GAGVSQSPSNKVTEKGKDVELRCDPISGHTALYWYRQSLGQGLEFLIYFQGNSAPDKSGLPSDRFSAERTGGSVSTLTIQRTQQEDSAVYLCASSLMRLAGGETQFFGPGTRLTVL.

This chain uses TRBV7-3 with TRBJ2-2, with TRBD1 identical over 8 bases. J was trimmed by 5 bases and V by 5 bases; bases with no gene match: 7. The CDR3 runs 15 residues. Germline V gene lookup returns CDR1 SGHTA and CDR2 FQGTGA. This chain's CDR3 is CASSPNQGATGELFF. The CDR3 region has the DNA TGTGCCAGCAGCCCGAACCAGGGGGCAACCGGGGAGCTGTTTTTT.

As DNA, the CDR3 is TGTGCCAGCAGTTCCCCCACCAGCGGGAGAGCCTACGAGCAGTACTTC. Translated: CASSSPTSGRAYEQYF. The V call is TRBV6-2 or TRBV6-3, the J call TRBJ2-7; 8 positions match TRBD2. V lost 4 bases to trimming and J lost 2 bases; unmatched junction nucleotides: 10. There are 16 residues in the CDR3. CDR1 and CDR2 (germline): MNHEY, SVGEGT.

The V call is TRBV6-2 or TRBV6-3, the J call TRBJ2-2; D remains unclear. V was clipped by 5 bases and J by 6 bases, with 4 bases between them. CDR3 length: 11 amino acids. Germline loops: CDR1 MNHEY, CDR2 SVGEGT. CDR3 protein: CASSTPGELFF. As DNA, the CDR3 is TGTGCCAGCAGTACCCCCGGGGAGCTGTTTTTT.

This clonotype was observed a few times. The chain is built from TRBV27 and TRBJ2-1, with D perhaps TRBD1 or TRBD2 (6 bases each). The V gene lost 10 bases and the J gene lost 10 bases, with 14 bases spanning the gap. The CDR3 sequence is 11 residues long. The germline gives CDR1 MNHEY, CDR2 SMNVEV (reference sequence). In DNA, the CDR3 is TGTGCCACTTGGAGGGGGAGCGAGCAGTTCTTC. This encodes CATWRGSEQFF.

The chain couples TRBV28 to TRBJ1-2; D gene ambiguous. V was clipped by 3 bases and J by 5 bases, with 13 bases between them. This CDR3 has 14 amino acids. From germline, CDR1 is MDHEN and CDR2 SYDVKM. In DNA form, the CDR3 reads TGTGCCAGCAGTTTTGGGGAGACTGGATATGGCTACACCTTC. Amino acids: CASSFGETGYGYTF.

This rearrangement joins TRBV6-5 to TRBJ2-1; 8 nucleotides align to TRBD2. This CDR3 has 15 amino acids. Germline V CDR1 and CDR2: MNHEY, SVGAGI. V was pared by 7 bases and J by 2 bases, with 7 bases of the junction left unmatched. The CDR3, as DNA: TGTGCCAGCACTCCGAGCGGGAGCACCTACAATGAGCAGTTCTTC. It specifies CASTPSGSTYNEQFF.

For the CDR3, the DNA is TGTGCCAGCAGTTTTCGGCTAGGAGCAGATACGCAGTATTTT. As protein: CASSFRLGADTQYF. The chain has TRBV28 and TRBJ2-3; no clear D gene. Germline CDR1 is MDHEN and CDR2 is SYDVKM. V was clipped by 3 bases and J by 4 bases, with 11 bases between them. CDR3 size: 14 residues.

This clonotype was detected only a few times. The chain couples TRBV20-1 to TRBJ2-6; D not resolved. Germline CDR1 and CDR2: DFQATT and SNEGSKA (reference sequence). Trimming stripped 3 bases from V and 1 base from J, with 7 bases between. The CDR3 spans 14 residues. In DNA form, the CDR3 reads TGCAGTGCTAGTCGGCTGTCTGGGGCCAACGTCCTGACTTTC. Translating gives CSASRLSGANVLTF.

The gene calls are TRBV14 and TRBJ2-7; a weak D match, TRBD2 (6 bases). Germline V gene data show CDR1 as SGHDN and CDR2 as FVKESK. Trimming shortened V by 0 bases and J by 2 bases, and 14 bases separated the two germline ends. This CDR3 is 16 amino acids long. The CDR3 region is CASSQEGHGRPYEQYF. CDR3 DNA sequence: TGTGCCAGCAGCCAAGAAGGCCATGGGAGGCCCTACGAGCAGTACTTC.

CDR3 coding DNA: TGTGCCATCTCCCCTGAACCGCCTCTTGGGGCCAACGTCCTGACTTTC. Translating it yields CAISPEPPLGANVLTF. V gene TRBV6-1 combines with J gene TRBJ2-6; D call uncertain. Germline V gene data show CDR1 as MNHNS and CDR2 as SASEGT. The CDR3 runs to 16 residues. The V gene lost 10 bases and the J gene lost 3 bases, with 19 bases spanning the gap.

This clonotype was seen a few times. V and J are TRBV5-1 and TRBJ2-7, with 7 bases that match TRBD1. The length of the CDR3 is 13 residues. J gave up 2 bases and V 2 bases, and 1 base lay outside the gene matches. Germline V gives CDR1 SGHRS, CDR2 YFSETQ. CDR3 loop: CASSFDRAYEQYF. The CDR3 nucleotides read TGCGCCAGCAGCTTTGACAGGGCCTACGAGCAGTACTTC.

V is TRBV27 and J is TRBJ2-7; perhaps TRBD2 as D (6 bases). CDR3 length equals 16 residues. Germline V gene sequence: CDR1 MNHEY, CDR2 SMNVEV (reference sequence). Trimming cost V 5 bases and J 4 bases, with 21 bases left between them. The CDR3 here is CASSGGRLAGRYEQYF. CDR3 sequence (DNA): TGTGCCAGCAGTGGGGGTCGGTTGGCCGGGAGATACGAGCAGTACTTC.

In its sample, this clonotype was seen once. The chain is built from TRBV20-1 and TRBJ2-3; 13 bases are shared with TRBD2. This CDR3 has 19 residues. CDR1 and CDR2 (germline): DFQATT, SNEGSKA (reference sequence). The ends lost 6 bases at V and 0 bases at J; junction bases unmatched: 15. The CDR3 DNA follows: TGCAGTGCCATCCGACTAGCGGGGGGCGAAACATCTAGCACAGATACGCAGTATTTT. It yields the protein CSAIRLAGGETSSTDTQYF.

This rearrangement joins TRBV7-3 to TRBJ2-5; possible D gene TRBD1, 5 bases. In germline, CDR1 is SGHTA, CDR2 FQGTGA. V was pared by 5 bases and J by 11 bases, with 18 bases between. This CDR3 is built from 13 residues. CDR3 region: CASSQGPPNEQYF. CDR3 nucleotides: TGTGCCAGCAGCCAGGGTCCTCCCAATGAGCAGTACTTC.

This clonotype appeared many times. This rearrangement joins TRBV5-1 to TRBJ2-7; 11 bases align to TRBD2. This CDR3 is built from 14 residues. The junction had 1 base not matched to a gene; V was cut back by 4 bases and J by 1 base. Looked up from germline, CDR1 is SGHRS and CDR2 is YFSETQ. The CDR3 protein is CASSTSGSSYEQYF. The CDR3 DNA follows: TGCGCCAGCAGCACTAGCGGGAGTTCCTACGAGCAGTACTTC.

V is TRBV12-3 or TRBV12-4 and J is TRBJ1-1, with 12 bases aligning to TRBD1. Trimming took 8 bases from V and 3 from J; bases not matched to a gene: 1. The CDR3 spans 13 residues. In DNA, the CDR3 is TGTGCCAGCGGGACAGGGGGCTACACTGAAGCTTTCTTT. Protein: CASGTGGYTEAFF.

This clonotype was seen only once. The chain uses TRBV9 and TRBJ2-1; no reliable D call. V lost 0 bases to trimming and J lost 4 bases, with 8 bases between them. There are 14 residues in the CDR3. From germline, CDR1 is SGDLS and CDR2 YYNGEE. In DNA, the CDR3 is TGTGCCAGCAGCGTAGGAACAATATACAATGAGCAGTTCTTC. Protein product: CASSVGTIYNEQFF.

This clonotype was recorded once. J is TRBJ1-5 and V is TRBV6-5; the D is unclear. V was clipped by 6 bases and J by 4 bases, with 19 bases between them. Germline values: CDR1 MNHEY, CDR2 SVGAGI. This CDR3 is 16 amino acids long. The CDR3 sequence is CASSSTGPSGNQPQHF. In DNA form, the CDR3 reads TGTGCCAGCAGCTCCACGGGCCCCTCCGGTAATCAGCCCCAGCATTTT.

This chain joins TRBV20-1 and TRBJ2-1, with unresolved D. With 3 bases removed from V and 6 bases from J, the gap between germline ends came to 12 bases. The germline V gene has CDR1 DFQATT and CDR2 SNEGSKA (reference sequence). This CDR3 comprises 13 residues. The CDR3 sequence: CSASRSRVNEQFF. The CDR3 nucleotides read TGCAGTGCTAGTAGAAGTAGAGTCAATGAGCAGTTCTTC.

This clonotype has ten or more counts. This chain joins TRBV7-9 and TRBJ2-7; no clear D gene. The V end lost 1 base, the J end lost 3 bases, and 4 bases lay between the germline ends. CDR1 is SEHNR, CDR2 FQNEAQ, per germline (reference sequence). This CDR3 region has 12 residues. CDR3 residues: CASSLESYEQYF. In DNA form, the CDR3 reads TGTGCCAGCAGCTTAGAGAGCTACGAGCAGTACTTC.

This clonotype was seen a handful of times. As DNA, the CDR3 is TGCGCCAGTTCTAGCGGGATAGTGGAGACCCAGTACTTC. Encoded protein: CASSSGIVETQYF. The chain recombines TRBV5-1 with TRBJ2-5, with 9 bases lining up with TRBD2. V shed 8 bases, J shed 5 bases, and the junction held 7 bases outside the gene matches. CDR1 is SGHRS, CDR2 YFSETQ, per germline. The CDR3 runs to 13 residues.

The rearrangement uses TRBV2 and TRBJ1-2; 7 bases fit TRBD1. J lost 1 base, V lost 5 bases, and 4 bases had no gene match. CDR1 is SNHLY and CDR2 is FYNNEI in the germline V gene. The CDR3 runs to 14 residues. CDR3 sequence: CASSRDSVNYGYTF. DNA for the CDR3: TGTGCCAGCAGTCGGGACAGCGTTAACTATGGCTACACCTTC.

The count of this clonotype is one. The CDR3: CASSLGTGGENEQYF. As DNA, the CDR3 is TGCGCCAGCAGCTTGGGGACAGGGGGCGAGAACGAGCAGTACTTC. V and J are TRBV5-1 and TRBJ2-7; 11 bases fit TRBD1. This CDR3 contains 15 residues. Germline CDR1 SGHRS, CDR2 YFSETQ. Trimming at V came to 0 bases and at J to 5 bases, leaving 4 bases not matched to a gene.

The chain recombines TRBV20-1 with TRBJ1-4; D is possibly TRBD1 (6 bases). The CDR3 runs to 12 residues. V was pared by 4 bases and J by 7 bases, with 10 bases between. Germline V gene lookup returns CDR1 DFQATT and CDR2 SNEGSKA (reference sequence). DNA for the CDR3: TGCAGTGCTATTCACAGGGCTGAAAAACTGTTTTTT. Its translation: CSAIHRAEKLFF.

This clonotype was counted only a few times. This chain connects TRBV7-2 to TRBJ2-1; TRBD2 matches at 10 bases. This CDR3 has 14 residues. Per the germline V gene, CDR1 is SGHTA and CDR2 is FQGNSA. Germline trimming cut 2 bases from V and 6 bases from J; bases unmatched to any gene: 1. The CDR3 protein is CASSLTSGVNEQFF. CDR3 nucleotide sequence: TGTGCCAGCAGCTTAACTAGCGGGGTCAATGAGCAGTTCTTC.